This T cell receptor (beta chain) was sequenced during a study of blood T cell repertoires in COVID-19. Study information: Samples representing acute and convalescent COVID-19 were sourced from the United States, Italy and Spain. T cells, B-cell-depleted T cells, or PBMCs supplied cDNA or gDNA.

CDR3 length: 13 amino acids. V was clipped by 5 bases and J by 0 bases, with 5 bases between them. Germline lookup yields CDR1 SGHTA and CDR2 FQGTGA. The assay was immunoSEQ multiplex PCR, and TCRdb's table has in-frame clones only and misses some. The data hold 140,000 to 150,000 clones, with 84% observed a single time. This sequence originates from a human donor in a cohort sampled during active COVID-19. The V call is TRBV7-3, the J call TRBJ2-1; D gene uncertain. Material: peripheral blood. CDR3 in amino acids: CASSASSYNEQFF. The DNA of the CDR3 is TGTGCCAGCAGCGCCAGCTCCTACAATGAGCAGTTCTTC. The full variable domain, with the rest looked up from reference TRBV7-3 and TRBJ2-1, is GAGVSQTPSNKVTEKGKYVELRCDPISGHTALYWYRQSLGQGPEFLIYFQGTGAADDSGLPNDRFFAVRPEGSVSTLKIQRTERGDSAVYLCASSASSYNEQFFGPGTRLTVL.